This T cell receptor beta chain was recorded in a study of tissue T cells after allogeneic stem cell transplantation. TCRbeta CDR3 was sequenced at survey depth with template counts. Sequencing was performed with immunoSEQ multiplex PCR; in TCRdb, only in-frame clones are kept and a portion is missing. This table holds 28,000 or so clones, less than 95% found once. The source is a male donor aged 60 or older who later had graft-versus-host disease after an allogeneic stem cell transplant. The specimen comprised blood, sampled before transplantation.

This CDR3 is CASSYSAGDLRLNTEAFF. The CDR3 DNA is TGTGCCAGCAGTTACTCGGCAGGGGATTTGAGACTGAACACTGAAGCTTTCTTT. This chain connects TRBV6-2 or TRBV6-3 to TRBJ1-1; the D gene is possibly TRBD1 (6 bases). V was cut by 0 bases and J by 0 bases, with 17 bases left in between. The CDR3 runs 18 residues. Germline V gene sequence: CDR1 MNHEY, CDR2 SVGEGT.